Listed below are T cell receptor beta chains from one sample, sequenced in a study of PD-1 blockade in classical Hodgkin lymphoma. The method was immunoSEQ multiplex PCR; TCRdb's version includes in-frame clones alone and lacks a portion of them. Of about 40,000 clones detected, around 78% appear once; the ten largest clones hold approximately 10%. The material sequenced was peripheral blood mononuclear cells (PBMCs), taken at baseline. These TCRs come from a human donor with classical Hodgkin lymphoma. The CDR3 runs from the conserved cysteine through the conserved F or W.

v_gene	j_gene	CDR3aa
TRBV9	TRBJ2-1	CASSAGTRTGEYYNEQFF
TRBV19	TRBJ2-1	CASSPWDSLYNEQFF
TRBV6-1	TRBJ1-2	CASSEYTSGQDF
TRBV10-3	TRBJ2-1	CASSEMSSNEQFF
TRBV2	TRBJ2-1	CASSEGDRVYNEQFF
TRBV6-5	TRBJ2-7	CASSLQSSYEQYF
TRBV4-1	TRBJ2-2	CASSRLLNTGELFF
TRBV19	TRBJ1-1	CASSIRVVQDEAFF
TRBV6-6	TRBJ2-7	CASGVSLGGRVEQYF
TRBV14	TRBJ1-5	CASSQERLGRYQHF
TRBV6-6	TRBJ2-7	CASTGGKDYEQYF
TRBV10-3	TRBJ2-1	CAIMGGEGNNEQFF
TRBV28	TRBJ1-2	CASSLGATGDYGYTF
TRBV4-1	TRBJ2-7	CASSQTAPGFSYEQYF
TRBV19	TRBJ1-5	CASSQIHVRQDANQPQHF
TRBV27	TRBJ2-1	CASSLGGKRPNEQFF
TRBV11-2	TRBJ2-3	CASSLGVGGAPDTQYF
TRBV30	TRBJ2-7	CASGGGQPPFLVYEQYF
TRBV4-1	TRBJ2-1	CASSQLGQLAGGPGISYNEQFF
TRBV4-3	TRBJ2-1	CASKYPRELEGISYNEQFF
TRBV6-5	TRBJ2-3	CASISTTDTQYF
TRBV5-1	TRBJ1-4	CASSWTGPNEKLFF
TRBV15	TRBJ1-5	CATSSLQGSNQPQHF
TRBV5-1	TRBJ2-5	CASSPRTSLTYSETQYF
TRBV28	TRBJ2-3	CASSLGPWLTSTDTQYF
TRBV20-1	TRBJ1-1	CSAYWNAEAFF
TRBV14	TRBJ2-5	CASSQGRVSGQETQYF
TRBV13	TRBJ2-3	CASSLRSGGPEVWTQYF
TRBV6-6	TRBJ2-7	CASSKSGYEQYF
TRBV5-1	TRBJ2-5	CASSYGLAQETQYF
TRBV4-1	TRBJ2-3	CASSQEGTGSSTQYF
TRBV2	TRBJ2-1	CASSEVGGTSSPYNEQFF
TRBV11-2	TRBJ1-2	CASTSTTTNYGYTF
TRBV28	TRBJ2-7	CASPPEPHEQYF